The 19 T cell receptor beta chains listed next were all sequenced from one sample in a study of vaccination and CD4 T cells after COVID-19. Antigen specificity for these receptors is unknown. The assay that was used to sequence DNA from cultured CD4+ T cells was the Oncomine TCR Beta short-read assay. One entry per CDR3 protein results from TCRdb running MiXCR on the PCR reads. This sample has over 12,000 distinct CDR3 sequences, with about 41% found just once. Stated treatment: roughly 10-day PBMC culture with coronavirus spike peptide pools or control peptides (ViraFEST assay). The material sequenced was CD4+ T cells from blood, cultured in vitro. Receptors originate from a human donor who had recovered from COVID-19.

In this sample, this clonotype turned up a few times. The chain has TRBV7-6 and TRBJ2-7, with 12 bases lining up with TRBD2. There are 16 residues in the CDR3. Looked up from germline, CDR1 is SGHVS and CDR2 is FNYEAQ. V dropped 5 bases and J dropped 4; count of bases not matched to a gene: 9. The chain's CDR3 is CASSTQPTSGRYEQYF. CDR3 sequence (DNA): TGTGCCAGCAGCACCCAACCCACTAGCGGGAGGTACGAGCAGTACTTC.

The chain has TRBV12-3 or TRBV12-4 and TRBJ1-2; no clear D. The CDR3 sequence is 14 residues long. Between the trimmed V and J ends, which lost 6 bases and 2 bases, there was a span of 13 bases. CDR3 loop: CASSRYGQNYGYTF. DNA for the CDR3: TGTGCCAGCAGCCGATATGGGCAGAACTATGGCTACACCTTC.

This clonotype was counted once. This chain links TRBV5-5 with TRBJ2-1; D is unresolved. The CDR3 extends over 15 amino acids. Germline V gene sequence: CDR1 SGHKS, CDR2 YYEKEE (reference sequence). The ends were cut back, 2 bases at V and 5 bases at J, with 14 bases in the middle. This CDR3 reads CASSFVPLNHNEQFF. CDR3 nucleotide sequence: TGTGCCAGCAGCTTTGTTCCCCTCAATCACAATGAGCAGTTCTTC.

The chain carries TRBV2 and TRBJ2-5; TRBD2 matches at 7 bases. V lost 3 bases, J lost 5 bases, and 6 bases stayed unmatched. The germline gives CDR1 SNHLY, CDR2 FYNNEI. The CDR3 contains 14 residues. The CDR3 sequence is CASSDTSESETQYF. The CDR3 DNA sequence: TGTGCCAGCAGTGATACTAGCGAATCGGAGACCCAGTACTTC.

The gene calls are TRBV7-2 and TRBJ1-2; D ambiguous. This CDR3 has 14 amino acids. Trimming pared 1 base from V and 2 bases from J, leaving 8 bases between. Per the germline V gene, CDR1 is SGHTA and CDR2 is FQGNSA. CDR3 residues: CASSLGTANYGYTF. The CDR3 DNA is TGTGCCAGCAGCTTAGGTACAGCAAACTATGGCTACACCTTC. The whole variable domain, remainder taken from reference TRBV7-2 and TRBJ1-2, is GAGVSQSPSNKVTEKGKDVELRCDPISGHTALYWYRQSLGQGLEFLIYFQGNSAPDKSGLPSDRFSAERTGGSVSTLTIQRTQQEDSAVYLCASSLGTANYGYTFGSGTRLTVV.

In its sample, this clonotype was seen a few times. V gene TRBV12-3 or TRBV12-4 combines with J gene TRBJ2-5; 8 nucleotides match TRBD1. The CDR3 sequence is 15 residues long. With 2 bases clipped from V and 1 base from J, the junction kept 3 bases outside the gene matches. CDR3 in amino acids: CASSLLGTGQETQYF. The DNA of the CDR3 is TGTGCCAGCAGTTTATTGGGGACAGGCCAAGAGACCCAGTACTTC.

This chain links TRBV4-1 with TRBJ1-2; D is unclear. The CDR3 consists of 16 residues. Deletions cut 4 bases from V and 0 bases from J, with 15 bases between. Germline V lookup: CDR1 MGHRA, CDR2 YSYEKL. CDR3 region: CASSLSTWRANYGYTF. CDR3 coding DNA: TGCGCCAGCAGCCTTTCCACTTGGCGCGCTAACTATGGCTACACCTTC.

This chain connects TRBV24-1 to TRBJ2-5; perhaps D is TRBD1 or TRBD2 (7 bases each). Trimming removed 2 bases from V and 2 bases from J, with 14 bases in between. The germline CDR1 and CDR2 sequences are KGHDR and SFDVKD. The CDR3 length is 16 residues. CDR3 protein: CATSDWRAGQQETQYF. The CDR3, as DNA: TGTGCCACCAGTGATTGGAGAGCGGGACAGCAAGAGACCCAGTACTTC.

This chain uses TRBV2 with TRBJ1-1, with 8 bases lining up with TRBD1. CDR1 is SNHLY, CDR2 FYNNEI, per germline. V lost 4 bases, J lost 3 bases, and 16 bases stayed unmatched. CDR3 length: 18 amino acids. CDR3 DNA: TGTGCCAGCAGTGTGAAACCCCCCGACAGGGGAGGCGACACTGAAGCTTTCTTT. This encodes CASSVKPPDRGGDTEAFF.

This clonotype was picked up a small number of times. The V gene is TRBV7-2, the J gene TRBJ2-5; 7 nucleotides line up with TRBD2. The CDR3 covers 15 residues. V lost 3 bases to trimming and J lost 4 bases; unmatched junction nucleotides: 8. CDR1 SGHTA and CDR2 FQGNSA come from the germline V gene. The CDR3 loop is CASSFTASGRETQYF. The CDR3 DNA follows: TGTGCCAGCAGCTTTACGGCTAGCGGAAGAGAGACCCAGTACTTC.

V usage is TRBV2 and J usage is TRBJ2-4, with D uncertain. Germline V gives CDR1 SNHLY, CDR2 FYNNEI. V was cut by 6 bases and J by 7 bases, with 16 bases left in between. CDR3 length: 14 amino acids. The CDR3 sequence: CASSSGGSRNIQYF. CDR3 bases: TGTGCCAGCAGCTCAGGCGGCTCAAGGAACATTCAGTACTTC.

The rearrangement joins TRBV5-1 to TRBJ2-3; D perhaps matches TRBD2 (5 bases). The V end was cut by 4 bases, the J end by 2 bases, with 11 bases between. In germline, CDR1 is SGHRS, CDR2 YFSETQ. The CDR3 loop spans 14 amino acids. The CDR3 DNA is TGCGCCAGCAGCCCGACTACGGACACAGATACGCAGTATTTT. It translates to CASSPTTDTDTQYF.

In DNA form, the CDR3 reads TGCAGTGCTAGACCCTTTGGCGGGGGCTATGGCTACACCTTC. It encodes CSARPFGGGYGYTF. The chain is built from TRBV20-1 and TRBJ1-2; weak D call: TRBD1 (5 bases). The CDR3 totals 14 residues. Trimming cost V 2 bases and J 4 bases, with 14 bases left between them. The germline gives CDR1 DFQATT, CDR2 SNEGSKA (reference sequence).

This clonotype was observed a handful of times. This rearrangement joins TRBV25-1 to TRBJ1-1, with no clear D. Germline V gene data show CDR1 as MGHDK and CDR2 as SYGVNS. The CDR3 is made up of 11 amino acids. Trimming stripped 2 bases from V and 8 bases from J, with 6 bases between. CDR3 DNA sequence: TGTGCCAGCAGTGAAATTACCGAAGCTTTCTTT. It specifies CASSEITEAFF.

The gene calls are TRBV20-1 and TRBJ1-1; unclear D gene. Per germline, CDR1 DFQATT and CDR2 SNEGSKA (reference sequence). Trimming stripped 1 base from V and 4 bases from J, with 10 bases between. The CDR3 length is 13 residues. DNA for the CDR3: TGCAGTGCTAGAGTAAGGCAGGCCACTGAAGCTTTCTTT. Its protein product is CSARVRQATEAFF.

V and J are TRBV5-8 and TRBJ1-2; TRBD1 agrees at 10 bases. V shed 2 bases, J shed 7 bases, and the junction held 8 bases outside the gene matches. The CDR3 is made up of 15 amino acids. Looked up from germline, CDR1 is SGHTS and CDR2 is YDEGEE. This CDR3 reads CASSFDRGLVGGYTF. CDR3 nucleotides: TGTGCCAGCAGCTTCGACAGGGGGCTAGTTGGTGGCTACACCTTC.

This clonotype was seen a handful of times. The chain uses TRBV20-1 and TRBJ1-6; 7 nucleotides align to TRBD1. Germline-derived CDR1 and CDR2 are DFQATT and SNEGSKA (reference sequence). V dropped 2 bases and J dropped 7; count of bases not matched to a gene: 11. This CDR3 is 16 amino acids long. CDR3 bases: TGCAGTGCTAGACCGGCGACAGGGTTGACAAATTCACCCCTCCACTTT. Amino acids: CSARPATGLTNSPLHF.

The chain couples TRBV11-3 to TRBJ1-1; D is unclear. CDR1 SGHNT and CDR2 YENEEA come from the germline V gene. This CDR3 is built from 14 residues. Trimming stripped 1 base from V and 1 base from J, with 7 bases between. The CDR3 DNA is TGTGCCAGCAGCTTAGGTCGACAGAACACTGAAGCTTTCTTT. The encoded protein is CASSLGRQNTEAFF.

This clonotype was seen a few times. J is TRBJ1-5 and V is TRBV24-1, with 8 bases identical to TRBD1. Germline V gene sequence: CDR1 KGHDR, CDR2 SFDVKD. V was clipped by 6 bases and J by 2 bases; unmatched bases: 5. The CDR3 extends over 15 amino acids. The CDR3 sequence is CATSQTGGGNQPQHF. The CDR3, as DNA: TGTGCCACCAGTCAAACAGGGGGTGGCAATCAGCCCCAGCATTTT.